What follows are 28 T cell receptor beta chains derived from one specimen sequenced in a study of regulatory T cells. These receptors have no known antigen. The PCR used 52 TRBV and 13 TRBJ primers. Profiled with immunoSEQ multiplex PCR; TCRdb holds only in-frame clones, not every one. Of some 20,000 clones in the sample, 70% to 90% were seen once. Study outcomes and limitations: In CD3G-deficient patients, conventional CD4+ T cells were enriched for hydrophobic CDR3 residues at positions 6 and 7.

Sequenced input: conventional CD4+ T cells sorted from blood. These receptors all come from a child aged 5-17 years with CD3G deficiency.

This clone was counted once. The chain uses TRBV28 and TRBJ2-7; D not resolved. Germline CDR1 reads MDHEN; CDR2 reads SYDVKM. CDR3 length: 13 residues. With 3 bases removed from V and 1 base from J, the gap between germline ends came to 7 bases. The CDR3 sequence is CASSLRSSYEQYF. The CDR3 nucleotides read TGTGCCAGCAGTTTGAGGAGTTCCTACGAGCAGTACTTC. Drawing the rest from reference TRBV28 and TRBJ2-7, the complete variable domain is DVKVTQSSRYLVKRTGEKVFLECVQDMDHENMFWYRQDPGLGLRLIYFSYDVKMKEKGDIPEGYSVSREKKERFSLILESASTNQTSMYLCASSLRSSYEQYFGPGTRLTVT.

DNA of the CDR3: TGTGCCAGCAGCCATGCCGCAGGGGGACGGCAGTACTTC. It codes for CASSHAAGGRQYF. The chain carries TRBV7-8 and TRBJ2-7; 7 bases agree with TRBD1. The CDR3 totals 13 residues. After removal of 5 bases from V and 9 bases from J, the junction contained 10 bases not matched to a gene. Germline CDR1 reads SGHVS; CDR2 reads FQNEAQ.

The chain combines TRBV7-9 with TRBJ2-5; D is unclear. From germline, CDR1 is SEHNR and CDR2 FQNEAQ (reference sequence). There are 16 residues in the CDR3. Trimming removed 1 base from V and 0 bases from J, with 12 bases in between. CDR3 sequence: CASSLGRATYQETQYF. In DNA, the CDR3 is TGTGCCAGCAGCTTAGGCCGTGCGACCTACCAAGAGACCCAGTACTTC.

The chain employs TRBV6-1 and TRBJ1-2; D call uncertain. Germline lookup yields CDR1 MNHNS and CDR2 SASEGT. Trimming pared 5 bases from V and 3 bases from J, leaving 10 bases between. This CDR3 is 13 amino acids long. CDR3 bases: TGTGCCAGCAGTCCGACGGTACACTATGGCTACACCTTC. This codes for CASSPTVHYGYTF.

With regard to this clone: This specimen includes other DNA sequences encoding the same CDR3. This rearrangement joins TRBV28 to TRBJ2-7; D uncertain. V lost 3 bases and J lost 0, with 6 bases in between. Looked up from germline, CDR1 is MDHEN and CDR2 is SYDVKM. The CDR3 extends over 13 amino acids. In nucleotides, the CDR3 is TGTGCCAGCAGTTTTTCGGACTCCTACGAGCAGTACTTC. Translation: CASSFSDSYEQYF.

The chain carries TRBV19 and TRBJ2-4; D unclear. There are 13 residues in the CDR3. The V end was cut by 5 bases, the J end by 1 base, with 6 bases between. The germline V gene encodes CDR1 LNHDA and CDR2 SQIVND (reference sequence). The CDR3: CASSLDAKNIQYF. The CDR3, as DNA: TGTGCCAGTAGTTTGGACGCCAAAAACATTCAGTACTTC.

V and J are TRBV7-9 and TRBJ2-5; D call uncertain. Trimming took 2 bases from V and 5 from J, leaving 9 bases between them. The germline V gene has CDR1 SEHNR and CDR2 FQNEAQ (reference sequence). The CDR3 length is 13 residues. CDR3 DNA sequence: TGTGCCAGCAGCTTATCCAAGAAGGAGACCCAGTACTTC. Its protein product is CASSLSKKETQYF.

This rearrangement joins TRBV6-1 to TRBJ1-2; D possibly corresponds to TRBD1 (5 bases). V was trimmed by 6 bases and J by 4 bases, leaving 18 bases between them. Germline lookup yields CDR1 MNHNS and CDR2 SASEGT. The CDR3 loop spans 15 amino acids. CDR3 sequence: CASRGGRKGSYGYTF. The CDR3, as DNA: TGTGCCAGCAGGGGGGGACGGAAGGGTAGCTATGGCTACACCTTC.

The V gene is TRBV7-8, the J gene TRBJ2-1, with TRBD2 as a possible D gene (5 bases). The germline gives CDR1 SGHVS, CDR2 FQNEAQ. CDR3 length: 13 amino acids. V was trimmed by 6 bases and J by 8 bases, leaving 14 bases between them. The CDR3 DNA reads TGTGCCAGCAGACAGCCTGGAGCGGATGAGCAGTTCTTC. This encodes CASRQPGADEQFF. The full variable domain, rest sourced from reference TRBV7-8 and TRBJ2-1, is GAGVSQSPRYKVAKRGQDVALRCDPISGHVSLFWYQQALGQGPEFLTYFQNEAQLDKSGLPSDRFFAERPEGSVSTLKIQRTQQEDSAVYLCASRQPGADEQFFGPGTRLTVL.

CDR3 in amino acids: CASRLAGVGYEQYF. The CDR3 coding sequence is TGTGCCAGCAGACTAGCGGGAGTAGGCTACGAGCAGTACTTC. The chain recombines TRBV6-1 with TRBJ2-7; 11 bases match TRBD2. Looked up from germline, CDR1 is MNHNS and CDR2 is SASEGT. The CDR3 totals 14 residues. V was clipped by 6 bases and J by 3 bases; unmatched bases: 4.

The chain recombines TRBV20-1 with TRBJ2-1; perhaps TRBD2 as D (5 bases). CDR1 is DFQATT and CDR2 is SNEGSKA in the germline V gene (reference sequence). CDR3 length equals 11 residues. V dropped 1 base and J dropped 10 bases, with 8 bases sitting between them. CDR3 sequence reads: CSARVDLEQFF. DNA of the CDR3: TGCAGTGCTAGAGTGGACTTAGAGCAGTTCTTC.

The chain links TRBV28 to TRBJ2-2; 10 positions agree with TRBD2. The germline V gene has CDR1 MDHEN and CDR2 SYDVKM. The CDR3 is 17 amino acids. Losses at the gene ends were 5 bases for V and 3 bases for J; bases not matched to a gene: 9. In DNA, the CDR3 is TGTGCCAGCAGTCCGAATACTAGCGGGAAGGACACCGGGGAGCTGTTTTTT. This gives the protein CASSPNTSGKDTGELFF.

The chain links TRBV7-9 to TRBJ2-5; 15 nucleotides agree with TRBD2. V shed 5 bases, J shed 4 bases, and the junction held 8 bases outside the gene matches. There are 17 residues in the CDR3. CDR1 and CDR2 (germline): SEHNR, FQNEAQ (reference sequence). The CDR3 spells CASSTPRTSGRGETQYF. Here the CDR3 DNA reads TGTGCCAGCAGCACCCCGAGGACTAGCGGGAGGGGAGAGACCCAGTACTTC.

The chain carries TRBV10-3 and TRBJ1-2; D ambiguous. The length of the CDR3 is 13 residues. The ends were cut back, 2 bases at V and 4 bases at J, with 8 bases in the middle. From germline, CDR1 is ENHRY and CDR2 SYGVKD. CDR3 region: CAISEQALYGYTF. CDR3 DNA: TGTGCCATCAGTGAGCAGGCTCTCTATGGCTACACCTTC.

This clone showed up just a few times. The chain has TRBV7-8 and TRBJ2-5; maybe TRBD1 (5 bases). CDR1 is SGHVS, CDR2 FQNEAQ, per germline. The germline V and J ends were trimmed by 0 bases and 5 bases, with 16 bases remaining between them. The CDR3 contains 16 residues. The DNA for the CDR3 is TGTGCCAGCAGCTTAGCGAGCGCTTATAAGGGGGAGACCCAGTACTTC. This codes for CASSLASAYKGETQYF. Complete variable domain (other parts from reference TRBV7-8 and TRBJ2-5): GAGVSQSPRYKVAKRGQDVALRCDPISGHVSLFWYQQALGQGPEFLTYFQNEAQLDKSGLPSDRFFAERPEGSVSTLKIQRTQQEDSAVYLCASSLASAYKGETQYFGPGTRLLVL.

This clone was counted between two and nine times. This sequence joins TRBV7-9 and TRBJ2-5; possibly TRBD1 for D (6 bases). The CDR3 consists of 16 residues. Per germline, CDR1 SEHNR and CDR2 FQNEAQ (reference sequence). V was pared by 5 bases and J by 5 bases, with 21 bases between. CDR3 bases: TGTGCCAGCAGCCCAGGGGTGGCAGGCTCAAGCGAGACCCAGTACTTC. It codes for CASSPGVAGSSETQYF.

The chain employs TRBV19 and TRBJ2-6; D might be TRBD1 or TRBD2, each matching 5 bases. Germline V CDR1 and CDR2: LNHDA, SQIVND (reference sequence). The CDR3 loop spans 18 amino acids. The V end was cut by 4 bases, the J end by 0 bases, with 16 bases between. The CDR3 DNA follows: TGTGCCAGTAGTAGCCCCCGGGACCCAAACTCTGGGGCCAACGTCCTGACTTTC. Protein: CASSSPRDPNSGANVLTF.

The chain joins TRBV6-6 to TRBJ2-7; TRBD1 matches 7 bases. This CDR3 contains 15 residues. With 5 bases clipped from V and 4 bases from J, the junction kept 11 bases outside the gene matches. CDR1 is MNHNY and CDR2 is SVGAGI in the germline V gene (reference sequence). The CDR3 nucleotides are TGTGCCAGCAGTCTAGACAGGGTCGGTAGGTACGAGCAGTACTTC. The encoded protein is CASSLDRVGRYEQYF.

The V gene is TRBV10-3, the J gene TRBJ2-7; 11 nucleotides match TRBD2. This CDR3 is built from 13 residues. Germline V CDR1 and CDR2: ENHRY, SYGVKD. The V segment lost 10 bases and the J segment 2 bases; nucleotides outside the gene matches: 4. CDR3 bases: TGTGCCACCCAGGGACTAGCGGCCTACGAGCAGTACTTC. It is translated as CATQGLAAYEQYF.

V and J are TRBV28 and TRBJ2-5; D is possibly TRBD1 (6 bases). Germline CDR1 is MDHEN and CDR2 is SYDVKM. The germline V and J ends were trimmed by 5 bases and 2 bases, with 18 bases remaining between them. The CDR3 has 16 residues. The CDR3 coding sequence is TGTGCCAGCAGTCACTATGGGACACTCGAACAAGAGACCCAGTACTTC. Translating it yields CASSHYGTLEQETQYF.

For the CDR3, the DNA is TGTGCCAGCAGCCCAACAGGGGTTACCGCTGGGGCCAACGTCCTGACTTTC. It encodes CASSPTGVTAGANVLTF. The chain employs TRBV7-9 and TRBJ2-6, with 7 bases that match TRBD1. CDR3 length equals 17 residues. With 5 bases clipped from V and 2 bases from J, the junction kept 9 bases outside the gene matches. The germline gives CDR1 SEHNR, CDR2 FQNEAQ (reference sequence).

The chain is built from TRBV28 and TRBJ2-1, with 9 positions matching TRBD2. CDR1 is MDHEN, CDR2 SYDVKM, per germline. Losses at the gene ends were 5 bases for V and 4 bases for J; bases not matched to a gene: 6. The CDR3 spans 15 residues. As DNA, the CDR3 is TGTGCCAGCAGTGGTAGCGGGAGAGGTTACAATGAGCAGTTCTTC. As protein: CASSGSGRGYNEQFF.

The rearrangement links TRBV5-1 to TRBJ2-1; the match to TRBD2 covers 14 bases. Germline-derived CDR1 and CDR2 are SGHRS and YFSETQ. J was trimmed by 12 bases and V by 4 bases; bases with no gene match: 6. CDR3 length: 14 residues. The CDR3 sequence is CASSAGLAGGRQFF. DNA of the CDR3: TGCGCCAGCAGCGCCGGACTAGCGGGAGGTCGGCAGTTCTTC.

The V and J genes are TRBV28 and TRBJ1-1, with 10 bases identical to TRBD1. Unmatched junction bases numbered 10, after V lost 4 bases and J lost 5 bases. Per germline, CDR1 MDHEN and CDR2 SYDVKM. The CDR3 extends over 16 amino acids. In DNA, the CDR3 is TGTGCCAGCAGTTCGGGACAGGGGTGGAGTAGGACTGAAGCTTTCTTT. It specifies CASSSGQGWSRTEAFF.

The chain recombines TRBV5-1 with TRBJ2-2, with 9 bases that match TRBD2. Germline loops: CDR1 SGHRS, CDR2 YFSETQ. V lost 5 bases to trimming and J lost 0 bases; unmatched junction nucleotides: 2. The CDR3 spans 15 residues. As DNA, the CDR3 is TGCGCCAGCAGGGCGGGAGGGACGAACACCGGGGAGCTGTTTTTT. This sequence encodes CASRAGGTNTGELFF.

V gene TRBV28 combines with J gene TRBJ2-7; D might be TRBD2 (5 bases). V lost 4 bases and J 2 bases, leaving 9 bases between the germline ends. The CDR3 covers 13 residues. CDR1 and CDR2 from the germline V gene are MDHEN and SYDVKM. CDR3 amino acids: CASSSRTAYEQYF. The CDR3 DNA sequence: TGTGCCAGCAGTTCCCGGACTGCCTACGAGCAGTACTTC.

This clone was counted only a few times. The sample has other DNA sequences that encode this CDR3 too. The chain links TRBV28 to TRBJ2-7, with 9 bases identical to TRBD2. CDR3 size: 15 residues. Germline V gene sequence: CDR1 MDHEN, CDR2 SYDVKM. The trim removed 6 bases at V and 4 bases at J, leaving 10 bases unmatched. The CDR3 nucleotides are TGTGCCAGCAGCCCCGGGACTAGCCCGTCTTACGAGCAGTACTTC. This translates into CASSPGTSPSYEQYF.

The chain couples TRBV28 to TRBJ2-2, with TRBD2 identical over 8 bases. The CDR3 is 16 amino acids. Looked up from germline, CDR1 is MDHEN and CDR2 is SYDVKM. Trimming removed 2 bases from V and 5 bases from J; junction bases left unmatched: 7. CDR3 DNA: TGTGCCAGCAGTTTAAAGACGCCGGGGGGGACCGGGGAGCTGTTTTTT. Amino acid sequence: CASSLKTPGGTGELFF. Using reference TRBV28 and TRBJ2-2 for the parts outside the CDR3, the full variable domain is DVKVTQSSRYLVKRTGEKVFLECVQDMDHENMFWYRQDPGLGLRLIYFSYDVKMKEKGDIPEGYSVSREKKERFSLILESASTNQTSMYLCASSLKTPGGTGELFFGEGSRLTVL.